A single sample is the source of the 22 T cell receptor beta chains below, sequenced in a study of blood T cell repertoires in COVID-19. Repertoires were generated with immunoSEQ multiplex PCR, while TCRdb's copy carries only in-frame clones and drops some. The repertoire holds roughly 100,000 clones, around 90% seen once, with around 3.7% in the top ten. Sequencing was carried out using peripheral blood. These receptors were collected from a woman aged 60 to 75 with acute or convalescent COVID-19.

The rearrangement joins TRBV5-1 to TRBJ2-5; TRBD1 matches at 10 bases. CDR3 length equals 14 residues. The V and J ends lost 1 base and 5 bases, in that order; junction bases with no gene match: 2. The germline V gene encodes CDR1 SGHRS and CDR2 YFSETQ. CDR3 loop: CASSLSGQGETQYF. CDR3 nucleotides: TGCGCCAGCAGCTTGTCGGGACAGGGGGAGACCCAGTACTTC.

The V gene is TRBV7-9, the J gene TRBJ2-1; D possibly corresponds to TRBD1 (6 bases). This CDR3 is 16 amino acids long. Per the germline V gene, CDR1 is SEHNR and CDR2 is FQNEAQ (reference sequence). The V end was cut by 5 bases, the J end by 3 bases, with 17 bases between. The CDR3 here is CASSPGPGAYYNEQFF. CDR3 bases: TGTGCCAGCAGCCCAGGTCCAGGGGCCTACTACAATGAGCAGTTCTTC.

CDR3 coding DNA: TGTGCCAGTAGCTTAGCGGGAGGGCAGGCAGATACGCAGTATTTT. Its translation: CASSLAGGQADTQYF. The V gene is TRBV19, the J gene TRBJ2-3; 11 positions match TRBD2. Trimming cost V 6 bases and J 4 bases; bases outside gene matches: 6. The CDR3 loop spans 15 amino acids. Germline CDR1 reads LNHDA; CDR2 reads SQIVND (reference sequence). The complete variable domain, with remaining parts taken from reference TRBV19 and TRBJ2-3, reads DGGITQSPKYLFRKEGQNVTLSCEQNLNHDAMYWYRQDPGQGLRLIYYSQIVNDFQKGDIAEGYSVSREKKESFPLTVTSAQKNPTAFYLCASSLAGGQADTQYFGPGTRLTVL.

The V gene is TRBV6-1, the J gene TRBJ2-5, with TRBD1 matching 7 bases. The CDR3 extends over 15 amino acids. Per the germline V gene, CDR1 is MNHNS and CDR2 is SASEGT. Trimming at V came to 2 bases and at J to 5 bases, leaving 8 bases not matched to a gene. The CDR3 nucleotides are TGTGCCAGCAGTGAAACCCGACAGGGCCGGGAGACCCAGTACTTC. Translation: CASSETRQGRETQYF.

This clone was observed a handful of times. The CDR3 is CASSLTGRGSTDTQYF. CDR3 sequence (DNA): TGTGCCAGCAGCTTGACCGGGAGGGGAAGCACAGATACGCAGTATTTT. V and J are TRBV5-5 and TRBJ2-3; 8 bases fit TRBD2. V trimming: 1 base; J trimming: 0 bases; junction bases outside the gene matches: 4. This CDR3 contains 16 residues. CDR1 and CDR2 (germline): SGHKS, YYEKEE (reference sequence).

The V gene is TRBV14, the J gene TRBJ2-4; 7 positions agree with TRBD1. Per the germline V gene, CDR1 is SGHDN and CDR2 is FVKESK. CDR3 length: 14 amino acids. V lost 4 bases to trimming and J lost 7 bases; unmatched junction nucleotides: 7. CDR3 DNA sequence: TGTGCCAGCAGCCTAGACAGGGTCGTGAACATTCAGTACTTC. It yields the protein CASSLDRVVNIQYF.

DNA for the CDR3: TGCGCCAGCAGCTTGGTGGGGGACAGGGTAATTACCTATGGCTACACCTTC. Encoded protein: CASSLVGDRVITYGYTF. This sequence joins TRBV5-1 and TRBJ1-2; TRBD1 aligns across 9 bases. V was clipped by 0 bases and J by 4 bases; unmatched bases: 10. Germline CDR1 and CDR2: SGHRS and YFSETQ. The CDR3 is made up of 17 amino acids.

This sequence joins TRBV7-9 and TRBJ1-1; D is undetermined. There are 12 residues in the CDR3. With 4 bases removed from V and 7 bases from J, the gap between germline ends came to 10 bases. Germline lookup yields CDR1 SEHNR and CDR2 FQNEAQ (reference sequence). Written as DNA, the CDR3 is TGTGCCAGCAGCTCCGGGGAATTTGAAGCTTTCTTT. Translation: CASSSGEFEAFF.

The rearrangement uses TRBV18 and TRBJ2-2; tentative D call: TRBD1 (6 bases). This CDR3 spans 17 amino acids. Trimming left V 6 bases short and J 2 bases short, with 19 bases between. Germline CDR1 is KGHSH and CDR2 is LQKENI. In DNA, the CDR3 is TGTGCCAGCTCTCTTCAACGGGTACAGGGAAACACCGGGGAGCTGTTTTTT. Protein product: CASSLQRVQGNTGELFF.

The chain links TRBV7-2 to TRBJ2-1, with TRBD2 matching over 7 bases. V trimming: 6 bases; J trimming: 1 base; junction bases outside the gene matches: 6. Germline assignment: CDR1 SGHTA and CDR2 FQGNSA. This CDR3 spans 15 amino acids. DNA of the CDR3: TGTGCCAGCAGGTCAGCGGGAAGATCCTACAATGAGCAGTTCTTC. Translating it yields CASRSAGRSYNEQFF.

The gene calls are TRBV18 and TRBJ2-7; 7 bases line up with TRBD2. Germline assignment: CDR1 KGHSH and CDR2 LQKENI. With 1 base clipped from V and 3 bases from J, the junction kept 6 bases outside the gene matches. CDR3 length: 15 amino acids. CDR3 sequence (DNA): TGTGCCAGCTCACCACAAAATAGCGGGTTCTACGAGCAGTACGTC. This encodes CASSPQNSGFYEQYV.

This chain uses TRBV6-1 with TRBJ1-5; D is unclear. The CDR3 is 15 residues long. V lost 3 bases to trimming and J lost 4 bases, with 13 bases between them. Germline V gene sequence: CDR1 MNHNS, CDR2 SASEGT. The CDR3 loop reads CASSEPATRNQPQHF. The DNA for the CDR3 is TGTGCCAGCAGTGAGCCCGCCACCAGGAATCAGCCCCAGCATTTT.

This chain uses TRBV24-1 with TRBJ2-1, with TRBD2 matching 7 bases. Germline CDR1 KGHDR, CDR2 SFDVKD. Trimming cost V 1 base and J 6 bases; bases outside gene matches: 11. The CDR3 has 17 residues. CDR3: CATSDFSGTTGGNEQFF. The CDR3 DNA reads TGTGCCACCAGTGATTTCTCTGGGACTACCGGGGGCAATGAGCAGTTCTTC.

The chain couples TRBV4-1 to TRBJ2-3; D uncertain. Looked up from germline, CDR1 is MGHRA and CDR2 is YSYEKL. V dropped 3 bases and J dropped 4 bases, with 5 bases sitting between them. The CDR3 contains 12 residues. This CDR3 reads CASSQTPDTQYF. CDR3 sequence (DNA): TGCGCCAGCAGCCAGACTCCAGATACGCAGTATTTT.

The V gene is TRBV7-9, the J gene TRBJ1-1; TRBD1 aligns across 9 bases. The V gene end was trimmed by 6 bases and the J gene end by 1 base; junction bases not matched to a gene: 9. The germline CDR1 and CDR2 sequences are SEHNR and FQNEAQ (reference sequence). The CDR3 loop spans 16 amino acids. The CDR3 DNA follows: TGTGCCAGCAGTAATATGAACAGGGGGCCGAACACTGAAGCTTTCTTT. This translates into CASSNMNRGPNTEAFF. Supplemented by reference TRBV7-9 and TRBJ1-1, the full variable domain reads DTGVSQNPRHKITKRGQNVTFRCDPISEHNRLYWYRQTLGQGPEFLTYFQNEAQLEKSRLLSDRFSAERPKGSFSTLEIQRTEQGDSAMYLCASSNMNRGPNTEAFFGQGTRLTVV.

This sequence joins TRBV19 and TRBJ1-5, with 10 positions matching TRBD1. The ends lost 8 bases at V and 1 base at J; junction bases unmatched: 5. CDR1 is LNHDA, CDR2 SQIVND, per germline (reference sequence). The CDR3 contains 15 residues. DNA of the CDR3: TGTGCCAGTCTCCCGGGACAGGGGAGCAATCAGCCCCAGCATTTT. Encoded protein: CASLPGQGSNQPQHF.

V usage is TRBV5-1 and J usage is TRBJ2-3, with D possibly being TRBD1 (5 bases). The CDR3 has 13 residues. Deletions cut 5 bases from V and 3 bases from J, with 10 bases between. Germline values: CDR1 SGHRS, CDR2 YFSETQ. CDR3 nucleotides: TGCGCCAGCAGTCATAGACAGACAGATACGCAGTATTTT. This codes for CASSHRQTDTQYF.

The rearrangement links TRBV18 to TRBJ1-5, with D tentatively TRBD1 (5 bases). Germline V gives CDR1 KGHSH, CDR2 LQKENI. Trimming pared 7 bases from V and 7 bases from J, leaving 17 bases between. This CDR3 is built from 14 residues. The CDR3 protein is CASWAGQLGQPQHF. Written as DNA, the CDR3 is TGTGCCAGCTGGGCGGGGCAGCTCGGACAGCCCCAGCATTTT.

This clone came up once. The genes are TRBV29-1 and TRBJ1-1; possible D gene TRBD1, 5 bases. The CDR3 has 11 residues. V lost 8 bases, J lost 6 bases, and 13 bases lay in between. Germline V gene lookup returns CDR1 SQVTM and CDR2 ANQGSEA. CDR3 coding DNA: TGCAGCTCCTCCTGGGGCGCTGAAGCTTTCTTT. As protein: CSSSWGAEAFF.

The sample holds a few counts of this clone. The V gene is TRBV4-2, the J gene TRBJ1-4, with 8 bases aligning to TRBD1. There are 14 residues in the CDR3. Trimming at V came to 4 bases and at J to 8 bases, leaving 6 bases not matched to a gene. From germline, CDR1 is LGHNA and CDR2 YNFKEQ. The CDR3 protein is CASSPRTGNEKLFF. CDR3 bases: TGTGCCAGCAGCCCCCGGACAGGGAACGAAAAACTGTTTTTT.

In DNA, the CDR3 is TGTGCCAGCAGTCCGCGACTTTCTGGTGAGCAGTTCTTC. Amino acid sequence: CASSPRLSGEQFF. The gene calls are TRBV6-2 or TRBV6-3 and TRBJ2-1; D gene ambiguous. The CDR3 covers 13 residues. Trimming pared 5 bases from V and 9 bases from J, leaving 14 bases between. Germline V lookup: CDR1 MNHEY, CDR2 SVGEGT.

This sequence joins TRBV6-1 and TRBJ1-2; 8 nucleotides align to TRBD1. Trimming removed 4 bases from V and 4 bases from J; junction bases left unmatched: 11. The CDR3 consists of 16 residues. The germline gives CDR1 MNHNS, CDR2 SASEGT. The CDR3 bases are TGTGCCAGCAGTGGGACACAGGGGGTTGGTGGCTATGGCTACACCTTC. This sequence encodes CASSGTQGVGGYGYTF.